A single sample gave rise to the 31 T cell receptor beta chains below, sequenced in a study of shared clonotypes between healthy human individuals. Sequencing was performed with immunoSEQ multiplex PCR; in TCRdb, only in-frame clones are kept and a portion is missing. The repertoire holds 2 million to 2.5 million clones, with under 95% as singletons. Sample: naive CD4+ T cells from PBMCs. Stated subset: CD45RA+ positively selected. The receptors stem from a man aged 18 to 29 in good health. Some clones in this sample may be carry-over from other donors' samples.

The genes are TRBV6-1 and TRBJ2-3, with 16 bases fitting TRBD2. J gave up 7 bases and V 4 bases, and 5 bases lay outside the gene matches. CDR3 length: 16 amino acids. Germline-derived CDR1 and CDR2 are MNHNS and SASEGT. CDR3: CASSVGTSGRAYTQYF. CDR3 nucleotide sequence: TGTGCCAGCAGTGTGGGGACTAGCGGGAGGGCATATACGCAGTATTTT.

The chain carries TRBV28 and TRBJ2-6, with D unresolved. This CDR3 region has 15 residues. Germline CDR1 MDHEN, CDR2 SYDVKM. V was shortened by 7 bases and J by 0 bases, with 10 bases between the two germline ends. The CDR3 region has the DNA TGTGCCAGCAATTCCCCAGGCTCTGGGGCCAACGTCCTGACTTTC. Translated: CASNSPGSGANVLTF.

This clone was detected only once. The chain links TRBV9 to TRBJ2-3; tentative D call: TRBD2 (5 bases). Trimming stripped 3 bases from V and 3 bases from J, with 11 bases between. CDR1 and CDR2 (germline): SGDLS, YYNGEE. The CDR3 loop spans 14 amino acids. The CDR3 loop is CASSGGLTTDTQYF. The CDR3 DNA follows: TGTGCCAGCAGCGGAGGACTGACAACAGATACGCAGTATTTT.

The chain joins TRBV6-4 to TRBJ1-1; TRBD1 might be the D (6 bases). Germline loops: CDR1 MRHNA, CDR2 SNTAGT. CDR3 length: 13 amino acids. V lost 4 bases and J 4 bases, leaving 10 bases between the germline ends. The CDR3 DNA reads TGTGCCAGCAGTGGGGAGGGGGGCACTGAAGCTTTCTTT. Translating gives CASSGEGGTEAFF.

The table lists this clone with a few counts. The chain joins TRBV29-1 to TRBJ1-1; D is uncertain. The V gene's germline CDR1 is SQVTM and CDR2 ANQGSEA. The CDR3 spans 12 residues. V was shortened by 1 base and J by 1 base, with 4 bases between the two germline ends. In DNA form, the CDR3 reads TGCAGCGTTGAAGGGCAGAACACTGAAGCTTTCTTT. Encoded protein: CSVEGQNTEAFF.

This clone was detected once. The J gene is TRBJ1-2, the V gene TRBV6-4; D call uncertain. CDR3 length equals 17 residues. Germline CDR1 MRHNA, CDR2 SNTAGT. V was cut by 4 bases and J by 5 bases, with 23 bases left in between. This CDR3 reads CASSASDSGQSYYGYTF. CDR3 sequence (DNA): TGTGCCAGCAGTGCTTCGGACTCCGGGCAGTCCTATTATGGCTACACCTTC.

About this clone itself: The same CDR3 can be traced to other DNA sequences in this sample. This chain connects TRBV5-1 to TRBJ1-1; D is undetermined. The CDR3 contains 13 residues. Trimming cost V 2 bases and J 1 base, with 6 bases left between them. The germline CDR1 and CDR2 sequences are SGHRS and YFSETQ. CDR3 sequence reads: CASSLQWNTEAFF. As DNA, the CDR3 is TGCGCCAGCAGCTTACAATGGAACACTGAAGCTTTCTTT. Using reference TRBV5-1 and TRBJ1-1 for the parts outside the CDR3, the full variable domain is KAGVTQTPRYLIKTRGQQVTLSCSPISGHRSVSWYQQTPGQGLQFLFEYFSETQRNKGNFPGRFSGRQFSNSRSEMNVSTLELGDSALYLCASSLQWNTEAFFGQGTRLTVV.

The chain uses TRBV29-1 and TRBJ2-7; TRBD1 or TRBD2 may be the D gene (5 bases each). Trimming removed 2 bases at V and 2 bases at J, with 16 bases between. The V gene's germline CDR1 is SQVTM and CDR2 ANQGSEA. This CDR3 region has 15 residues. CDR3 amino acids: CSVEITGRGAYEQYF. The CDR3 nucleotides are TGCAGCGTTGAAATAACGGGGAGAGGGGCCTACGAGCAGTACTTC.

The V call is TRBV6-4, the J call TRBJ2-1; D unresolved. CDR1 and CDR2 from the germline V gene are MRHNA and SNTAGT. This CDR3 comprises 13 residues. V was clipped by 5 bases and J by 6 bases, with 11 bases between them. The CDR3: CASSIDRGNEQFF. The CDR3, as DNA: TGTGCCAGCAGTATTGATCGAGGCAATGAGCAGTTCTTC.

The V call is TRBV7-8, the J call TRBJ2-5, with D possibly called TRBD1 or TRBD2 (5 bases each). CDR3 length equals 12 residues. Germline loops: CDR1 SGHVS, CDR2 FQNEAQ. V was clipped by 4 bases and J by 4 bases, with 7 bases between them. The CDR3 loop reads CASSWDRETQYF. For the CDR3, the DNA is TGTGCCAGCAGCTGGGACCGAGAGACCCAGTACTTC.

The chain carries TRBV27 and TRBJ1-6; 9 bases match TRBD1. After removal of 2 bases from V and 10 bases from J, the junction contained 3 bases not matched to a gene. Per germline, CDR1 MNHEY and CDR2 SMNVEV (reference sequence). The CDR3 consists of 14 residues. The CDR3 DNA reads TGTGCCAGCAGTTTAAACAGGGGGCTGTCACCCCTCCACTTT. Translation: CASSLNRGLSPLHF.

This clone was picked up one time. This chain links TRBV7-2 with TRBJ1-2; 7 bases align to TRBD1. CDR3 length: 13 amino acids. The germline gives CDR1 SGHTA, CDR2 FQGNSA. Trimming at V came to 2 bases and at J to 4 bases, leaving 1 base not matched to a gene. The CDR3 protein is CASSLTGAYGYTF. In nucleotides, the CDR3 is TGTGCCAGCAGCTTAACAGGGGCCTATGGCTACACCTTC.

The chain uses TRBV25-1 and TRBJ1-2, with D tentatively TRBD1 (5 bases). The CDR3 spans 16 residues. V dropped 6 bases and J dropped 7 bases, with 24 bases sitting between them. Germline V gives CDR1 MGHDK, CDR2 SYGVNS. The CDR3 DNA is TGTGCCAGCAGCCGACCGGGACCGTCGGATTCGAGTGGCTACACCTTC. Translation: CASSRPGPSDSSGYTF.

This clone occurred once. The chain combines TRBV9 with TRBJ2-1; D may be TRBD2 (5 bases). Germline V gene data show CDR1 as SGDLS and CDR2 as YYNGEE. This CDR3 spans 13 amino acids. V lost 4 bases to trimming and J lost 7 bases, with 12 bases between them. The chain's CDR3 is CASSSRRGNEQFF. As DNA, the CDR3 is TGTGCCAGCAGCTCCCGACGGGGTAATGAGCAGTTCTTC.

V gene TRBV28 combines with J gene TRBJ2-2; D call uncertain. With 6 bases removed from V and 3 bases from J, the gap between germline ends came to 26 bases. The germline CDR1 and CDR2 sequences are MDHEN and SYDVKM. CDR3 size: 19 residues. The CDR3 reads CASRPGRTDLNSYTGELFF. In DNA, the CDR3 is TGTGCCAGCAGGCCCGGGCGGACCGACTTAAATAGCTACACCGGGGAGCTGTTTTTT.

This clone was found a few times. The chain recombines TRBV29-1 with TRBJ2-7, with a weak D call TRBD1 (6 bases). The CDR3 extends over 12 amino acids. V was pared by 8 bases and J by 10 bases, with 21 bases between. Looked up from germline, CDR1 is SQVTM and CDR2 is ANQGSEA. Written as DNA, the CDR3 is TGCAGCTTAAGTAGTGGGGACAACATACAGTACTTC. This sequence encodes CSLSSGDNIQYF.

This clone was observed a single time. This sample also contains other DNA sequences that code for the same CDR3. Here the CDR3 reads CASSLGGANEKLFF. In nucleotides, the CDR3 is TGTGCCAGCAGCTTAGGAGGGGCAAATGAAAAACTGTTTTTT. The chain joins TRBV7-9 to TRBJ1-4, with a possible D match to TRBD1 (5 bases). Trimming stripped 1 base from V and 5 bases from J, with 8 bases between. In germline, CDR1 is SEHNR, CDR2 FQNEAQ (reference sequence). The CDR3 loop spans 14 amino acids.

About this clone: This CDR3 is also generated by other DNA sequences in the sample. The V and J genes are TRBV5-1 and TRBJ2-1; 13 positions agree with TRBD2. The V segment lost 7 bases and the J segment 6 bases; nucleotides outside the gene matches: 4. In germline, CDR1 is SGHRS, CDR2 YFSETQ. CDR3 size: 14 residues. CDR3 protein: CASSRTSGSNEQFF. The CDR3 DNA follows: TGCGCCAGCTCTCGGACTAGCGGGAGCAATGAGCAGTTCTTC.

This clone was counted a single time. In DNA, the CDR3 is TGTGCCAGCAGCATTAGCGGGTACCAAGAGACCCAGTACTTC. It is translated as CASSISGYQETQYF. The chain combines TRBV9 with TRBJ2-5, with 7 bases that match TRBD2. The CDR3 loop spans 14 amino acids. V dropped 4 bases and J dropped 0; count of bases not matched to a gene: 3. From germline, CDR1 is SGDLS and CDR2 YYNGEE. The variable domain in full, completed from reference TRBV9 and TRBJ2-5, reads DSGVTQTPKHLITATGQRVTLRCSPRSGDLSVYWYQQSLDQGLQFLIQYYNGEERAKGNILERFSAQQFPDLHSELNLSSLELGDSALYFCASSISGYQETQYFGPGTRLLVL.

The rearrangement joins TRBV14 to TRBJ1-1, with a tentative D call TRBD1 (5 bases). Trimming cost V 1 base and J 5 bases, with 11 bases left between them. There are 14 residues in the CDR3. The germline gives CDR1 SGHDN, CDR2 FVKESK. CDR3 amino acids: CASSQAPWGTEAFF. The CDR3 DNA sequence: TGTGCCAGCAGCCAAGCCCCGTGGGGGACTGAAGCTTTCTTT. The full variable domain, its missing parts supplied by reference TRBV14 and TRBJ1-1, is EAGVTQFPSHSVIEKGQTVTLRCDPISGHDNLYWYRRVMGKEIKFLLHFVKESKQDESGMPNNRFLAERTGGTYSTLKVQPAELEDSGVYFCASSQAPWGTEAFFGQGTRLTVV.

The rearrangement links TRBV5-1 to TRBJ2-2; D call uncertain. The CDR3 consists of 14 residues. V lost 0 bases to trimming and J lost 4 bases, with 7 bases between them. Germline assignment: CDR1 SGHRS and CDR2 YFSETQ. The CDR3 coding sequence is TGCGCCAGCAGCTTGGCCACTTCCACCGGGGAGCTGTTTTTT. This sequence encodes CASSLATSTGELFF.

The gene calls are TRBV7-9 and TRBJ2-5, with TRBD2 matching over 16 bases. CDR3 size: 16 residues. The trim removed 5 bases at V and 5 bases at J, leaving 5 bases unmatched. Germline V gives CDR1 SEHNR, CDR2 FQNEAQ (reference sequence). DNA of the CDR3: TGTGCCAGCAGCCAGGGACTAGCGGGAGGGCAGGAGACCCAGTACTTC. Its protein is CASSQGLAGGQETQYF.

The chain couples TRBV6-5 to TRBJ2-5; D tentatively fits TRBD1 or TRBD2 (5 bases each). This CDR3 has 15 residues. Germline-derived CDR1 and CDR2 are MNHEY and SVGAGI. V was pared by 0 bases and J by 3 bases, with 11 bases between. CDR3 residues: CASSYSRETKETQYF. CDR3 sequence (DNA): TGTGCCAGCAGTTACTCCAGGGAGACAAAAGAGACCCAGTACTTC.

The V call is TRBV2, the J call TRBJ2-2; D is perhaps TRBD2 (6 bases). Germline V gene data show CDR1 as SNHLY and CDR2 as FYNNEI. V shed 6 bases and J shed 5 bases, with 10 bases lying between them. The CDR3 is 13 residues long. The DNA of the CDR3 is TGTGCCAGCAGGGGGACTTTTACCGGGGAGCTGTTTTTT. Translation gives CASRGTFTGELFF.

On this clone itself: The identical CDR3 is also encoded by other nucleotide sequences in the sample. The J gene is TRBJ2-1, the V gene TRBV18; TRBD2 aligns across 12 bases. CDR3 size: 16 residues. Germline CDR1 KGHSH, CDR2 LQKENI. V gave up 2 bases and J gave up 1 base; unmatched junction bases: 0. CDR3 bases: TGTGCCAGCTCACCAGGACTAGCGGGATCCTACAATGAGCAGTTCTTC. It encodes CASSPGLAGSYNEQFF.

In its sample, this clone was seen once. This sequence joins TRBV7-2 and TRBJ2-1; D is undetermined. CDR3 length equals 14 residues. CDR1 is SGHTA, CDR2 FQGNSA, per germline. The V gene lost 1 base and the J gene lost 5 bases, with 9 bases spanning the gap. The CDR3 loop reads CASSLVWQNNEQFF. The CDR3 nucleotides read TGTGCCAGCAGCTTAGTTTGGCAAAACAATGAGCAGTTCTTC.

The chain links TRBV11-1 to TRBJ2-7; 9 bases are a match to TRBD1. The V gene's germline CDR1 is SGHAT and CDR2 FQDESV (reference sequence). This CDR3 contains 17 residues. V trimming: 6 bases; J trimming: 5 bases; junction bases outside the gene matches: 17. The CDR3 protein is CASRQGTRDRVIDEQYF. The CDR3 DNA reads as TGTGCCAGCAGGCAGGGAACCCGGGACAGGGTTATCGACGAGCAGTACTTC.

The rearrangement uses TRBV7-9 and TRBJ2-1, with TRBD2 identical over 10 bases. The CDR3 runs 18 residues. The germline gives CDR1 SEHNR, CDR2 FQNEAQ (reference sequence). V was pared by 4 bases and J by 5 bases, with 14 bases of the junction left unmatched. The CDR3 is CASSSPSGSFFVDNEQFF. CDR3 nucleotides: TGTGCCAGCAGCTCTCCTAGCGGGAGTTTTTTCGTGGACAATGAGCAGTTCTTC.

Turning to this clone: Within the sample, other DNA sequences also encode this same CDR3. This chain uses TRBV5-1 with TRBJ2-3; no reliable D call. This CDR3 is 12 amino acids long. Trimming left V 1 base short and J 4 bases short, with 4 bases between. In germline, CDR1 is SGHRS, CDR2 YFSETQ. The CDR3 reads CASSLLSDTQYF. As DNA, the CDR3 is TGCGCCAGCAGCTTGCTTTCAGATACGCAGTATTTT.

On this clone itself: This specimen includes other DNA sequences encoding the same CDR3. J is TRBJ1-3 and V is TRBV5-1; 7 bases are a match to TRBD1. After removal of 5 bases from V and 2 bases from J, the junction contained 4 bases not matched to a gene. The CDR3 totals 14 residues. The germline gives CDR1 SGHRS, CDR2 YFSETQ. In nucleotides, the CDR3 is TGCGCCAGCAGTTACGACAGGGCTGGAAACACCATATATTTT. Protein product: CASSYDRAGNTIYF. The complete variable domain, with remaining parts taken from reference TRBV5-1 and TRBJ1-3, reads KAGVTQTPRYLIKTRGQQVTLSCSPISGHRSVSWYQQTPGQGLQFLFEYFSETQRNKGNFPGRFSGRQFSNSRSEMNVSTLELGDSALYLCASSYDRAGNTIYFGEGSWLTVV.

The count of this clone is one. The rearrangement uses TRBV15 and TRBJ2-7; D is possibly TRBD1 or TRBD2 (5 bases each). From germline, CDR1 is LNHNV and CDR2 YYDKDF (reference sequence). The V end lost 6 bases, the J end lost 2 bases, and 11 bases lay between the germline ends. This CDR3 comprises 13 residues. Written as DNA, the CDR3 is TGTGCCACCAGTGGGACCCGAACCTACGAGCAGTACTTC. Translating gives CATSGTRTYEQYF.